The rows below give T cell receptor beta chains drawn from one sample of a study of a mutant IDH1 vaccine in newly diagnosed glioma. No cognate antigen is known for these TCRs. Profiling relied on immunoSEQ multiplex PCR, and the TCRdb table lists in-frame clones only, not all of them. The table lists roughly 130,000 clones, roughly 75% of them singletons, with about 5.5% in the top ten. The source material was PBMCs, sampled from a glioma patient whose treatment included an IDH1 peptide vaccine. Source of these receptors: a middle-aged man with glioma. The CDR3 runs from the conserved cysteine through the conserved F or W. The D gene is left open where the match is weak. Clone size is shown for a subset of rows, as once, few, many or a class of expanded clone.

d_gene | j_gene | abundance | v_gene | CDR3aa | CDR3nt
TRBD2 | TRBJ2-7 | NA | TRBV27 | CASTTLASGHYEQYF | TGTGCCAGCACCACCCTCGCTAGCGGGCACTACGAGCAGTACTTC
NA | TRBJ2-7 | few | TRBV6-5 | CASSLSLATYEQYF | TGTGCCAGCAGTCTTTCGTTGGCTACCTACGAGCAGTACTTC
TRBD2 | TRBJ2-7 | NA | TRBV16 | CASSQSTSGSYEQYF | TGTGCCAGCAGCCAATCGACTAGCGGCTCCTACGAGCAGTACTTC
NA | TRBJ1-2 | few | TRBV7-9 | CASSLKQGTGYTF | TGTGCCAGCAGCTTAAAGCAGGGGACTGGCTACACCTTC
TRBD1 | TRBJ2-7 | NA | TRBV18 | CASSRDSYEQYF | TGTGCCAGCTCACGGGACAGCTACGAGCAGTACTTC
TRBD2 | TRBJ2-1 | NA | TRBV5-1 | CASSGPSGRSYNEQFF | TGCGCCAGCAGCGGCCCTAGCGGGCGGTCCTACAATGAGCAGTTCTTC
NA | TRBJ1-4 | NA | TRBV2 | CASGRDREKLFF | TGTGCCAGCGGGCGAGATAGAGAAAAACTGTTTTTT
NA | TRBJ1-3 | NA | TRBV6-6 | CASSYSLGGSGNTIYF | TGTGCCAGCAGTTACTCGTTAGGGGGTTCAGGAAACACCATATATTTT
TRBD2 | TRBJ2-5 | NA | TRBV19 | CASSRLAWEGETQYF | TGTGCCAGTAGTAGACTAGCCTGGGAAGGGGAGACCCAGTACTTC
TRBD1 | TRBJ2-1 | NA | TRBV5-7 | CASSLRGQGAPEQFF | TGTGCCAGCAGCTTGAGGGGACAGGGGGCGCCTGAGCAGTTCTTC
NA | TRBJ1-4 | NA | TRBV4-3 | CASSPKGGSKLFF | TGCGCCAGCAGCCCCAAGGGAGGGTCGAAACTGTTTTTT
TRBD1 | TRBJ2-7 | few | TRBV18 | CASSSTDRGEQYF | TGTGCCAGCTCATCAACCGACAGGGGCGAGCAGTACTTC
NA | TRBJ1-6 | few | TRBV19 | CASSITGSRNSPLHF | TGTGCCAGTAGTATAACGGGCAGCAGGAATTCACCCCTCCACTTT
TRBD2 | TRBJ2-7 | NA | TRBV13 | CASSLTPSGANSYEQYF | TGTGCCAGCAGCTTAACGCCTAGCGGGGCCAATTCCTACGAGCAGTACTTC
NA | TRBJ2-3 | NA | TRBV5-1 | CASSLLPLGDTQYF | TGCGCCAGCAGCTTGCTCCCTTTGGGGGATACGCAGTATTTT
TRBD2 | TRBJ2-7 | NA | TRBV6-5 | CASTAGEAYEQYF | TGTGCCAGCACCGCGGGGGAGGCCTACGAGCAGTACTTC
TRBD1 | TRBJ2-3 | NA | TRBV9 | CASSARQGERSDTQYF | TGTGCCAGCAGCGCGCGACAGGGGGAACGATCAGATACGCAGTATTTT
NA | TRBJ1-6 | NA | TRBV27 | CASSLGVGGRAPLHF | TGTGCCAGCAGTTTAGGTGTCGGGGGCAGGGCACCCCTCCACTTT
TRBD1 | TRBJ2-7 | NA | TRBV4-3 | CASSQVGQASYEQYF | TGCGCCAGCAGCCAAGTGGGACAGGCGTCCTACGAGCAGTACTTC
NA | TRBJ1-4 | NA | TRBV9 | CASSVAGTNEKLFF | TGTGCCAGCAGCGTAGCTGGGACTAATGAAAAACTGTTTTTT
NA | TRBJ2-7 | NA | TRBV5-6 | CASSWGDGSSYEQYF | TGTGCCAGCAGCTGGGGGGACGGGAGCTCCTACGAGCAGTACTTC
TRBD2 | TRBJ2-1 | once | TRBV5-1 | CASSLAAGGLYNEQFF | TGCGCCAGCAGCTTGGCCGCGGGGGGCCTCTACAATGAGCAGTTCTTC
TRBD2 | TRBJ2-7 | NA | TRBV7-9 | CASSKGLAGSYEQYF | TGTGCCAGCAGCAAAGGACTAGCGGGATCCTACGAGCAGTACTTC
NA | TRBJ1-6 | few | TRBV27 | CASSLYPDSSRSPLHF | TGTGCCAGCAGTTTATACCCAGATTCTTCAAGGTCACCCCTCCACTTT
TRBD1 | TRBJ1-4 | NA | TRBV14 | CASSRWTGGDEKLFF | TGTGCCAGCAGCCGATGGACAGGGGGAGATGAAAAACTGTTTTTT
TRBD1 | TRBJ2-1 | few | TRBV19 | CASTLDRGFYNEQFF | TGTGCCAGTACTCTGGACAGGGGCTTTTACAATGAGCAGTTCTTC
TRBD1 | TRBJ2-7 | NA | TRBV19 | CASSGQAYEQYF | TGTGCCAGTAGCGGACAGGCCTACGAGCAGTACTTC